This record looks at one T cell receptor (beta chain) sequence and its context. Its antigen is currently not known. Per-base quality was not reported, and no clone a single base away is much larger than it. The CDR3 runs 11 amino acids, cysteine and phenylalanine included. This entry keeps only the CDR3 DNA: 33 bases, framed from base 1. CDR1 and CDR2 were assigned from the germline V gene as SGHVS and FQNEAQ. Trimming at the junction amounts to 2 bases on V and 10 bases on J, and the germline ends lie 6 bases apart. This sample stems from a study of technical replicates of blood from several donors (dated by TCRdb to about 2017). The protocol used for the library was the immunoSEQ multiplex PCR assay. TCRdb took over this immuneACCESS table, retaining in-frame rearrangements with V and J assigned. Such tables are incomplete; in checked studies, under half of the missing clones stem from an unresolved V gene, and the remainder is unexplained. Present in this sample are some 60,000 clones, about 94% of which were seen just once. The ten largest clones capture 3% of the sample.

The receptor was derived from a human donor in good health. Some clones in this sample may be carry-over from other donors' samples. The sequencing sample was made of PBMCs. This sequence uses TRBV7-8 and TRBJ2-1; perhaps TRBD1 is the D gene, with 5 bases matching. This receptor carries the CDR3 CASSLRGEQFF. At the DNA level, the sequence is TGTGCCAGCAGCTTAAGGGGCGAGCAGTTCTTC.